These T cell receptor beta chains were read from a single sample in a study of vaccination effects on CD4 cells after COVID-19. Their specific antigens are unknown. The protocol was immunoSEQ multiplex PCR, while the TCRdb copy is restricted to in-frame clones and leaves out a portion. The data show approximately 70,000 clones, roughly 79% seen once. The material was CD4+ T cells from PBMCs cultured with HCoV-OC43 spike peptides, obtained after COVID-19 vaccination. These receptors were collected from a human donor who received a COVID-19 vaccine. The CDR3 runs from the conserved cysteine through the conserved F or W. D genes are given only for firm matches. Clone size is stated in some rows and not others, as once, few, many or a class when expanded.

len	v_gene	abundance	d_gene	j_gene	CDR3nt	CDR3aa
16	TRBV5-1	NA	NA	TRBJ1-6	TGCGCCAGCAGCTTGGCCAGCAGCTCCTATAATTCACCCCTCCACTTT	CASSLASSSYNSPLHF
12	TRBV24-1	NA	NA	TRBJ1-2	TGTGCCACCAGTGATTTGCCGGGAGGCTACACCTTC	CATSDLPGGYTF
17	TRBV18	NA	TRBD2	TRBJ2-3	TGTGCCAGCTCAGCCGGGACTAGCGGGACCATCACAGATACGCAGTATTTT	CASSAGTSGTITDTQYF
17	TRBV10-2	few	TRBD2	TRBJ2-6	TGCGCCAGCAGTGGGGCGGGGGGAGACTCTGGGGCCAACGTCCTGACTTTC	CASSGAGGDSGANVLTF
15	TRBV2	NA	NA	TRBJ1-5	TGTGCCAGCAGTGAAAGGGGAAGCGGCAATCAGCCCCAGCATTTT	CASSERGSGNQPQHF
13	TRBV7-9	few	NA	TRBJ1-2	TGTGCCAGCAGCCCTGGCGCTAACTATGGCTACACCTTC	CASSPGANYGYTF
15	TRBV3-1/TRBV3-2	once	TRBD1	TRBJ1-6	TGTGCCAGCAGCCAAGAGGGCAGGGGGCCTTCACCCCTCCACTTT	CASSQEGRGPSPLHF
16	TRBV24-1	NA	NA	TRBJ2-1	TGTGCCACCAGTGAATCTGGGGCAGGGGATAGCAATGAGCAGTTCTTC	CATSESGAGDSNEQFF
14	TRBV7-7	NA	NA	TRBJ2-5	TGTGCCAGCAGCCGGAGTAGGGAACAAGAGACCCAGTACTTC	CASSRSREQETQYF
15	TRBV28	NA	TRBD1	TRBJ1-5	TGTGCCAGCAGTTATCGGGACAGTGGATATCAGCCCCAGCATTTT	CASSYRDSGYQPQHF
15	TRBV5-4	NA	NA	TRBJ1-5	TGTGCCAGCAGCTTGGCCCCAGGGTTCAATCAGCCCCAGCATTTT	CASSLAPGFNQPQHF
12	TRBV5-6	NA	NA	TRBJ2-5	TGTGCCAGCAGCCCGGACTTGGAGACCCAGTACTTC	CASSPDLETQYF
16	TRBV5-5	NA	TRBD1	TRBJ1-6	TGTGCCAGCAGCTTGACAGGGGGCTCCTATAATTCACCCCTCCACTTT	CASSLTGGSYNSPLHF
14	TRBV5-1	NA	NA	TRBJ1-1	TGCGCCAGCAGCTTGGTGCCAGGGGTGGATTCGGCTTTCTTT	CASSLVPGVDSAFF
15	TRBV7-2	NA	NA	TRBJ1-1	TGTGCCAGCAGCTTAGATCCCGTGACGAACACTGAAGCTTTCTTT	CASSLDPVTNTEAFF
14	TRBV7-2	once	NA	TRBJ2-1	TGTGCCAGCAGAAATTCCGGGGGTAACAATGAGCAGTTCTTC	CASRNSGGNNEQFF
13	TRBV28	NA	NA	TRBJ1-2	TGTGCCAGCAGTTTATTAGGAATCTATGGCTACACCTTC	CASSLLGIYGYTF
14	TRBV5-1	few	NA	TRBJ2-2	TGCGCCAGCAGCTTGGGTTCAGGCACCGGGGAGCTGTTTTTT	CASSLGSGTGELFF
16	TRBV6-1	NA	TRBD2	TRBJ2-3	TGTGCCAGCAGTGAATTCGGGGGGACCAACACAGATACGCAGTATTTT	CASSEFGGTNTDTQYF
14	TRBV6-5	NA	NA	TRBJ2-5	TGTGCCAGCAGTCCCCTAGGGGGGCCAGAGACCCAGTACTTC	CASSPLGGPETQYF
13	TRBV6-4	NA	NA	TRBJ2-2	TGTGCCAGCAGTGAACCACGCACCGGGGAGCTGTTTTTT	CASSEPRTGELFF
15	TRBV7-9	NA	TRBD1	TRBJ1-4	TGTGCCAGCAGCAGTCCAGGGGGCGGTGGAGAAAAACTGTTTTTT	CASSSPGGGGEKLFF
16	TRBV27	NA	TRBD2	TRBJ2-3	TGTGCCAGCAGTTTACGGCCTAGCGGGGGCACAGATACGCAGTATTTT	CASSLRPSGGTDTQYF
14	TRBV7-9	few	NA	TRBJ1-1	TGTGCCAGCAGCTTAGCTCGGGGAACCTCCGGAGCTTTCTTT	CASSLARGTSGAFF
17	TRBV28	NA	TRBD1	TRBJ1-6	TGTGCCAGCAGTCAAACAGGGGTTGGAGCTTATAATTCACCCCTCCACTTT	CASSQTGVGAYNSPLHF
13	TRBV6-1	few	NA	TRBJ1-1	TGTGCCAGCAGTGAAGACGGGAACACTGAAGCTTTCTTT	CASSEDGNTEAFF
17	TRBV24-1	NA	NA	TRBJ2-2	TGTGCCACCAGTGATCCCGGGCCCCGGGGGAACACCGGGGAGCTGTTTTTT	CATSDPGPRGNTGELFF
14	TRBV6-5	NA	NA	TRBJ1-4	TGTGCCAGCAGTTACTCAGACAGCCATGAAAAACTGTTTTTT	CASSYSDSHEKLFF
17	TRBV3-1/TRBV3-2	NA	TRBD1	TRBJ1-6	TGTGCCAGCAGCGCAAGACAGAGGACAGGGGATAATTCACCCCTCCACTTT	CASSARQRTGDNSPLHF
19	TRBV4-1	NA	TRBD1	TRBJ1-1	TGCGCCAGCAGCCAAGACCTCTTCGGGACAGGGGGCATGAACACTGAAGCTTTCTTT	CASSQDLFGTGGMNTEAFF
15	TRBV9	NA	NA	TRBJ2-1	TGTGCCAGCAGCGTAGCTACTGGGAGGCCAAATGAGCAGTTCTTC	CASSVATGRPNEQFF
15	TRBV28	NA	NA	TRBJ1-2	TGTGCCAGCAGAAGCGTAGGACGGTCGATCTATGGCTACACCTTC	CASRSVGRSIYGYTF
15	TRBV7-3	few	NA	TRBJ2-2	TGTGCCAGCAGCTTACGGGGATCGGGTACCGGGGAGCTGTTTTTT	CASSLRGSGTGELFF
14	TRBV9	NA	TRBD1	TRBJ1-4	TGTGCCAGCAGCCCAGGGGGGGAGGGCGAAAAACTGTTTTTT	CASSPGGEGEKLFF
16	TRBV11-2	NA	TRBD1	TRBJ1-1	TGTGCCAGCAGCCCAGGGGGCTGGGGGAGTCCAACAGAAGCTTTCTTT	CASSPGGWGSPTEAFF
14	TRBV7-2	NA	NA	TRBJ1-2	TGTGCCAGCAGCTTAGATCAGATTACGTTGGGCTACACCTTC	CASSLDQITLGYTF
12	TRBV6-5	NA	NA	TRBJ1-6	TGTGCCAGCACCCAATATAATTCACCCCTCCACTTT	CASTQYNSPLHF
15	TRBV15	NA	TRBD1	TRBJ1-2	TGTGCCACCAGCCCACGGGGACAGGGGGCATATGGCTACACCTTC	CATSPRGQGAYGYTF
16	TRBV6-1	NA	TRBD1	TRBJ1-5	TGTGCCAGCAGTGACAAGGGGGCCAGGGGCAATCAGCCCCAGCATTTT	CASSDKGARGNQPQHF
14	TRBV2	few	NA	TRBJ1-3	TGTGCCAGCAGGGCACAGAGCTCTGGAAACACCATATATTTT	CASRAQSSGNTIYF
15	TRBV27	NA	NA	TRBJ2-4	TGTGCCAGCAGTTTAGTAGGGGTAGCCAAAAACATTCAGTACTTC	CASSLVGVAKNIQYF
20	TRBV28	NA	TRBD2	TRBJ2-5	TGTGCCAGCAGTAGGTATGGTCTTAAGCGGGGGGCGACAGGGTGGGAGACCCAGTACTTC	CASSRYGLKRGATGWETQYF